These 29 T cell receptor beta chains share one sample of origin, sequenced in a study of T-cell memory formation after mild COVID-19. In TCRdb, the 5' RACE reads were re-called with MiXCR into one record per CDR3 protein. The sample has 350,000 to 500,000 distinct CDR3 sequences, roughly 18% seen once. The sequencing sample was made of PBMCs or a T cell subset sorted from them (not recorded which). The receptors here all came from a man between 18 and 35 years old who had mild COVID-19 (a few samples of this study predate the infection). Cell type and time point are not known.

The rearrangement uses TRBV12-3 or TRBV12-4 and TRBJ1-1; D unclear. The CDR3 spans 16 residues. V gave up 5 bases and J gave up 1 base, with 17 bases separating them. CDR3 nucleotide sequence: TGTGCCAGCAGTGGGGTCCATTTCCACACGAACACTGAAGCTTTCTTT. Its protein is CASSGVHFHTNTEAFF.

This clonotype was seen only a few times. The chain has TRBV27 and TRBJ2-7; D is undetermined. This CDR3 comprises 13 residues. V dropped 6 bases and J dropped 4 bases, with 13 bases sitting between them. Per the germline V gene, CDR1 is MNHEY and CDR2 is SMNVEV (reference sequence). The CDR3 DNA is TGTGCCAGCAGCCCCAGAAAGGGTTACGAGCAGTACTTC. Encoded protein: CASSPRKGYEQYF.

This clonotype was counted a few times. V is TRBV7-9 and J is TRBJ2-3; the D gene is possibly TRBD2 (7 bases). The length of the CDR3 is 19 residues. The V end was cut by 3 bases, the J end by 1 base, with 23 bases between. The germline V gene encodes CDR1 SEHNR and CDR2 FQNEAQ (reference sequence). The CDR3 here is CASSFQVVVVRGRTDTQYF. The CDR3 nucleotides are TGTGCCAGCAGCTTTCAAGTGGTCGTGGTGCGGGGGCGCACAGATACGCAGTATTTT. Full variable domain (missing parts from reference TRBV7-9 and TRBJ2-3): DTGVSQNPRHKITKRGQNVTFRCDPISEHNRLYWYRQTLGQGPEFLTYFQNEAQLEKSRLLSDRFSAERPKGSFSTLEIQRTEQGDSAMYLCASSFQVVVVRGRTDTQYFGPGTRLTVL.

The table lists this clonotype with a few counts. The rearrangement links TRBV12-3 or TRBV12-4 to TRBJ2-3, with a tentative D call TRBD2 (6 bases). The CDR3 is 14 residues long. V was clipped by 5 bases and J by 4 bases, with 13 bases between them. The CDR3 DNA reads as TGTGCCAGCAGTCTGCCGGGACTTGCAGATACGCAGTATTTT. It is translated as CASSLPGLADTQYF.

This clonotype appeared a few times. The J gene is TRBJ2-3, the V gene TRBV7-2; unclear D gene. The CDR3 sequence is 15 residues long. Between the trimmed V and J ends, which lost 5 bases and 6 bases, there was a span of 18 bases. Germline V gene lookup returns CDR1 SGHTA and CDR2 FQGNSA. The CDR3 DNA follows: TGTGCCAGCAGCCCTACCGGGCCAGCACTGGATACGCAGTATTTT. Protein product: CASSPTGPALDTQYF.

This rearrangement joins TRBV2 to TRBJ2-3, with 9 nucleotides matching TRBD1. This CDR3 is built from 16 residues. Germline CDR1 is SNHLY and CDR2 is FYNNEI. With 6 bases clipped from V and 6 bases from J, the junction kept 13 bases outside the gene matches. The CDR3 DNA reads TGTGCCAGCAGAGTAACAGGGGGCATATTCACGGATACGCAGTATTTT. As protein: CASRVTGGIFTDTQYF.

In its sample, this clonotype was seen a few times. This chain connects TRBV5-1 to TRBJ2-7, with 7 positions matching TRBD1. The CDR3 is 14 amino acids. Germline CDR1 and CDR2: SGHRS and YFSETQ. V was clipped by 1 base and J by 5 bases; unmatched bases: 6. CDR3 in DNA: TGCGCCAGCAGCTTGCAGGGGGTGGTGAACGAGCAGTACTTC. This encodes CASSLQGVVNEQYF.

Only a few counts were recorded for this clonotype. In nucleotides, the CDR3 is TGTGCCAGCAGTTACACCGGACAGGGAAAGTTCTTC. The encoded protein is CASSYTGQGKFF. The chain couples TRBV6-2 or TRBV6-3 to TRBJ2-1; 8 bases fit TRBD1. CDR1 MNHEY and CDR2 SVGEGT come from the germline V gene. The junction had 5 bases not matched to a gene; V was cut back by 2 bases and J by 14 bases. The CDR3 loop spans 12 amino acids.

This clonotype appeared a few times. CDR3 coding DNA: TGTGCCAGCAGCCAGTTAGATCAGATTAATGAAAAACTGTTTTTT. Translated: CASSQLDQINEKLFF. The rearrangement links TRBV3-1 to TRBJ1-4; no reliable D call. V gave up 3 bases and J gave up 4 bases, with 12 bases separating them. The CDR3 sequence is 15 residues long. The V gene's germline CDR1 is LGHDT and CDR2 YNNKEL (reference sequence).

V is TRBV7-2 and J is TRBJ1-1; possible D gene TRBD1, 5 bases. Trimming pared 0 bases from V and 5 bases from J, leaving 7 bases between. CDR1 is SGHTA and CDR2 is FQGNSA in the germline V gene. The CDR3 runs to 13 residues. The CDR3 DNA is TGTGCCAGCAGCTTAGCGTGGGGGACTGAAGCTTTCTTT. Its protein is CASSLAWGTEAFF. Complete variable domain (other parts from reference TRBV7-2 and TRBJ1-1): GAGVSQSPSNKVTEKGKDVELRCDPISGHTALYWYRQSLGQGLEFLIYFQGNSAPDKSGLPSDRFSAERTGGSVSTLTIQRTQQEDSAVYLCASSLAWGTEAFFGQGTRLTVV.

In this sample, this clonotype turned up a few times. The rearrangement joins TRBV6-6 to TRBJ2-7, with D perhaps TRBD1 (6 bases). Germline V lookup: CDR1 MNHNY, CDR2 SVGAGI (reference sequence). The length of the CDR3 is 15 residues. The V end lost 7 bases, the J end lost 2 bases, and 18 bases lay between the germline ends. The CDR3 DNA reads as TGTGCCAGCAATCCTTGGGGCAGGGGCGCCTACGAGCAGTACTTC. This encodes CASNPWGRGAYEQYF.

This clonotype was counted ten times or more. The rearrangement links TRBV7-2 to TRBJ2-3; D perhaps matches TRBD2 (6 bases). The CDR3 has 15 amino acids. V was clipped by 1 base and J by 1 base, with 9 bases between them. In germline, CDR1 is SGHTA, CDR2 FQGNSA. CDR3 loop: CASSLVTSRTDTQYF. The CDR3 nucleotides read TGTGCCAGCAGCTTAGTCACTAGCCGCACAGATACGCAGTATTTT.

This chain links TRBV6-6 with TRBJ2-2; maybe TRBD1 (5 bases). The CDR3 runs to 15 residues. V was pared by 7 bases and J by 5 bases, with 17 bases between. From germline, CDR1 is MNHNY and CDR2 SVGAGI (reference sequence). The chain's CDR3 is CASTITSAGTGELFF. In nucleotides, the CDR3 is TGTGCCAGCACCATAACGTCCGCAGGGACCGGGGAGCTGTTTTTT.

In its sample, this clonotype was seen a few times. The V call is TRBV11-1, the J call TRBJ2-6; D is undetermined. Trimming took 2 bases from V and 3 from J, leaving 5 bases between them. CDR1 is SGHAT and CDR2 is FQDESV in the germline V gene (reference sequence). The CDR3 has 14 residues. The CDR3 nucleotides are TGTGCCAGCAGCTTAATTGGTGGGGCCAACGTCCTGACTTTC. It encodes CASSLIGGANVLTF.

Many counts were recorded for this clonotype. The genes are TRBV6-5 and TRBJ2-3, with 11 bases that match TRBD2. Germline CDR1 and CDR2: MNHEY and SVGAGI. Trimming removed 2 bases from V and 5 bases from J; junction bases left unmatched: 9. The CDR3 extends over 17 amino acids. Written as DNA, the CDR3 is TGTGCCAGCAGTTACGACGATAGCGGGGGGGCGGTAGATACGCAGTATTTT. Amino acids: CASSYDDSGGAVDTQYF.

V and J are TRBV5-5 and TRBJ1-1; D remains unclear. Looked up from germline, CDR1 is SGHKS and CDR2 is YYEKEE (reference sequence). This CDR3 is built from 13 residues. The V end lost 4 bases, the J end lost 4 bases, and 11 bases lay between the germline ends. The CDR3 bases are TGTGCCAGCAGCAAACGGGGTGGCACTGAAGCTTTCTTT. This translates into CASSKRGGTEAFF.

Remarks on this clonotype: As the CDR3 is not closed by the conserved phenylalanine or tryptophan, this likely results from a read error. V and J are TRBV20-1 and TRBJ1-2; no clear D gene. Germline loops: CDR1 DFQATT, CDR2 SNEGSKA (reference sequence). The CDR3 loop spans 12 amino acids. Trimming left V 0 bases short and J 4 bases short, with 6 bases between. CDR3 DNA: TGCAGTGCTAGAGAGATTCTCTATGGCTACACCTTA. Protein product: CSAREILYGYTL.

The chain has TRBV5-1 and TRBJ2-3, with unresolved D. This CDR3 has 13 residues. CDR1 is SGHRS, CDR2 YFSETQ, per germline. V was pared by 4 bases and J by 2 bases, with 8 bases between. The CDR3 coding sequence is TGCGCCAGCAGCGCGGCGCTCACAGATACGCAGTATTTT. Translating gives CASSAALTDTQYF.

This clonotype was recorded a few times. The V and J genes are TRBV5-6 and TRBJ2-7, with D possibly TRBD2 on 5 matching bases. The CDR3 extends over 14 amino acids. The germline V gene has CDR1 SGHDT and CDR2 YYEEEE. The V end lost 3 bases, the J end lost 3 bases, and 13 bases lay between the germline ends. CDR3 DNA: TGTGCCAGCAGCTACCGGGATGGAGGCTACGAGCAGTACTTC. It specifies CASSYRDGGYEQYF.

The chain links TRBV10-1 to TRBJ2-1; no definite D call. CDR3 size: 14 residues. V dropped 4 bases and J dropped 4 bases, with 11 bases sitting between them. The germline V gene encodes CDR1 WNHNN and CDR2 SYGVQD (reference sequence). The CDR3 protein is CASSAVGQYNEQFF. The CDR3 nucleotides are TGCGCCAGCAGTGCCGTGGGTCAGTACAATGAGCAGTTCTTC.

There are a few counts of this clonotype. The chain employs TRBV5-5 and TRBJ2-7; D is unclear. CDR1 is SGHKS and CDR2 is YYEKEE in the germline V gene (reference sequence). CDR3 size: 13 residues. The V and J ends lost 5 bases and 0 bases respectively, with 9 bases between them. CDR3: CASRKMASYEQYF. The CDR3 nucleotides are TGTGCCAGCAGAAAGATGGCCTCCTACGAGCAGTACTTC. Supplemented by reference TRBV5-5 and TRBJ2-7, the full variable domain reads DAGVTQSPTHLIKTRGQQVTLRCSPISGHKSVSWYQQVLGQGPQFIFQYYEKEERGRGNFPDRFSARQFPNYSSELNVNALLLGDSALYLCASRKMASYEQYFGPGTRLTVT.

This clonotype is a singleton in its sample. This rearrangement joins TRBV6-1 to TRBJ1-2; no clear D. From germline, CDR1 is MNHNS and CDR2 SASEGT. The V end was cut by 1 base, the J end by 4 bases, with 7 bases between. The CDR3 length is 13 residues. CDR3 residues: CASSEDGVYGYTF. The CDR3 DNA is TGTGCCAGCAGTGAAGACGGGGTCTATGGCTACACCTTC.

The CDR3 DNA reads as TGTGCCAGCAGTTACTCGGGACACCGCTACGAGCAGTACTTC. Its protein product is CASSYSGHRYEQYF. The chain uses TRBV6-5 and TRBJ2-7; tentatively, D is TRBD1 (6 bases). Germline-derived CDR1 and CDR2 are MNHEY and SVGAGI. The CDR3 extends over 14 amino acids. V shed 0 bases and J shed 3 bases, with 9 bases lying between them.

This clonotype was counted at least ten times. The chain carries TRBV4-2 and TRBJ1-3; D unresolved. V was trimmed by 5 bases and J by 0 bases, leaving 8 bases between them. The germline CDR1 and CDR2 sequences are LGHNA and YNFKEQ. The CDR3 is 14 residues long. In DNA form, the CDR3 reads TGTGCCAGCAGCGCTAGGTACTCTGGAAACACCATATATTTT. Translation gives CASSARYSGNTIYF.

This clonotype was counted a single time. The J gene is TRBJ2-7, the V gene TRBV9; a possible D gene is TRBD1 (5 bases). This CDR3 has 13 amino acids. Between the trimmed V and J ends, which lost 0 bases and 6 bases, there was a span of 10 bases. CDR1 is SGDLS, CDR2 YYNGEE, per germline. The CDR3 loop reads CASSVAWGGEQYF. The DNA of the CDR3 is TGTGCCAGCAGCGTAGCTTGGGGCGGCGAGCAGTACTTC.

The V call is TRBV3-2, the J call TRBJ2-3; the D segment call TRBD1 is taken from the table without a DNA check. TRBV3-2 is labeled a pseudogene. This CDR3 contains 16 residues. The CDR3 region is CASSRPRQGAPDTQYF. The CDR3 nucleotides read TGTGCCAGCAGCCGGCCCCGACAGGGTGCCCCAGATACGCAGTATTTT.

Ten or more counts support this clonotype. V is TRBV7-2 and J is TRBJ2-7; a weak D match, TRBD2 (5 bases). CDR3 length equals 16 residues. CDR1 is SGHTA and CDR2 is FQGNSA in the germline V gene. V was trimmed by 3 bases and J by 3 bases, leaving 18 bases between them. CDR3 protein: CASSFLPGGRYYEQYF. The CDR3 DNA reads as TGTGCCAGCAGCTTTCTTCCCGGAGGACGGTACTACGAGCAGTACTTC. Based on the CDR3 plus reference TRBV7-2 and TRBJ2-7, the full variable domain is GAGVSQSPSNKVTEKGKDVELRCDPISGHTALYWYRQSLGQGLEFLIYFQGNSAPDKSGLPSDRFSAERTGGSVSTLTIQRTQQEDSAVYLCASSFLPGGRYYEQYFGPGTRLTVT.

This clonotype appeared a few times. In nucleotides, the CDR3 is TGTGCCAGCAGCGCTTCCGGGACACCTACCCTCGGAAACACCATATATTTT. Its protein is CASSASGTPTLGNTIYF. V usage is TRBV9 and J usage is TRBJ1-3; D perhaps matches TRBD1 (6 bases). In germline, CDR1 is SGDLS, CDR2 YYNGEE. Trimming took 3 bases from V and 4 from J, leaving 20 bases between them. This CDR3 contains 17 residues.

This clonotype was counted only a few times. This chain links TRBV4-3 with TRBJ1-6, with D tentatively TRBD1 (5 bases). V was pared by 1 base and J by 10 bases, with 17 bases between. Germline-derived CDR1 and CDR2 are LGHNA and YSLEER. The length of the CDR3 is 16 residues. The CDR3 loop is CASSQAWQDGGSPLHF. DNA for the CDR3: TGCGCCAGCAGCCAAGCTTGGCAGGATGGGGGGTCACCCCTCCACTTT.